This T cell receptor (beta chain) was sequenced during a study of shared clonotypes between healthy human individuals (dated by TCRdb to 2018 to 2020). Regarding the research as a whole: The cohort comprised a couple of women and a few men aged 18 to 49 years. Per donor, three plates each were used for CD4 naive and CD4 memory, two for CD8 naive, and one for CD8 memory. Blood TCR repertoires of a handful of healthy adults were deeply sequenced to estimate repertoire size and the extent of clonotype sharing between individuals. Libraries were prepared and TCR repertoires were sequenced by different laboratories using diverse techniques, in order to increase sequencing depth and limit assay-specific biases. Each donor's leukapheresis produced roughly between about 0.9 and 9.5 billion PBMCs.

The full study reports these points: Only blood was sampled, and tissue TCR repertoires likely differ from those in blood. Larger estimated clonotype richness was generally found for naive subsets than for memory subsets. Compared with non-shared clonotypes, the clonotypes found in all four sorted-subset donors had higher generation probabilities. Pairwise subsampling indicated that sequencing depth was expected to affect the degree of clonotype sharing among donors. Across a few donors, approximately 4.9% of naive CD4, 3% to 4% of naive CD8, 2.3% of memory CD4, and around 0.4% of memory CD8 clonotypes were shared. The small number of donors limited the genetic and exposure-history diversity represented. Even with the large sequencing depth, rarefaction of the sorted-subset datasets indicated that sequencing was incomplete.

Donors were healthy HIV-negative adults with no recently reported acute infections or vaccinations. Only Caucasian adults living in Nashville, Tennessee, USA were represented among the donors. The CD8 memory samples were a combination of magnetically selected CD45RO+ cells and CCR7-negative CD45RA+ effector memory (TemRA) cells. Blood was collected by leukapheresis, and PBMCs were isolated by Ficoll-Histopaque density gradient centrifugation and then cryopreserved in liquid nitrogen vapor phase. Purity and quantity of every magnetically sorted T cell population were checked by analytical flow cytometry. Genomic DNA was isolated from every sorted fraction and measured by UV absorbance on a Nanodrop 2000c. From cysteine to phenylalanine, the CDR3 is 18 amino acids long. The sequence is cut down to CDR3 DNA, 54 bases in frame from base 1. CDR1 is given as MGHRA and CDR2 as YSYEKL, both from the germline V gene. V is clipped by 0 bases and J by 1 base, and the sequence between their germline boundaries is 18 bases long.

This clone was found once. The clone's antigen remains unknown. Base quality data are lacking; no much larger clone is found one base away. TCR CDR3 regions were amplified from genomic DNA by multiplex PCR using the deep immunoSEQ assay. Extracted genomic DNA from each cell subset was distributed evenly across all wells of several immunoSEQ 96-well plates, and each plate was treated as a replicate. Each replicate PCR for sorted subsets received around 210 ng genomic DNA, equal to about 30,000 T cell genomes. The purified libraries were quantified using a Qubit 3.0 fluorometer, sized with a Bioanalyzer 2100, and then quantified again using the KAPA Library Quantification kit. Every immunoSEQ 96-well plate was sequenced on a separate single-read 150-cycle Illumina NextSeq 550 flow cell. For the original study's pipeline: Because the immunoSEQ output held only junctional sequences and lacked quality scores, the filtering could not match the filtering applied to full-length reads. Sequences were annotated with PyIR, a Python wrapper for IgBLAST v1.9, and V/J genes and CDR3 were assigned using IMGT germline references. Reads were filtered out if the reads had weak V/J assignments (E-value above 1e-6), no CDR3, stop codons, out-of-frame junctions, or ambiguous translated residues. V3J clonotypes were defined by identical inferred V gene, J gene, and CDR3 amino acid sequence. Percentage overlap between repertoires was computed as shared unique clonotypes divided by the size of the smaller repertoire. Three approaches were used to assess repertoire richness: RTK rarefaction, the Chao1 estimator, and Recon v2.1 estimates of unobserved clonotypes. OLGA was used to compute generation probabilities for all TCRbeta clonotypes that the gDNA method yielded from several donors. Imported from immuneACCESS, the table was reduced by TCRdb to in-frame sequences with V and J called. These copies leave out some clones; in studies compared against another copy, an unresolved V gene accounts for under half, and the cause of the remainder is not known. V and J calls plus clone size are reproduced from that table; the DNA served to infer D and trimming. The sample contains about 320,000 clones, about nine tenths of them found a single time. Under 20% of the sample goes to the ten largest clones.

The specimen was memory CD8+ T cells sorted from blood. The cell subset or site label corresponds to: CD45RO+ cells pooled with CCR7-negative TemRA cells. This sequence originates from a young man in good health. This chain is built from TRBV4-1 and TRBJ2-5, with an unclear D gene assignment. The CDR3 here reads CASSQDRPSSRSQETQYF. At the DNA level, the sequence is TGCGCCAGCAGCCAAGATCGGCCATCATCGCGCAGCCAAGAGACCCAGTACTTC.